Each of the 23 T cell receptor beta chains below was sequenced from the same sample in a study of Graves' ophthalmopathy and Graves' hyperthyroidism. Transcripts of RNA were the source for amplifying TCR beta CDR3 regions. HTBI primers primed a first-round RT-PCR, and a second-round multiplex PCR followed. TCRdb redid the calling of the multiplex PCR reads with MiXCR, one entry per CDR3 protein. The sample carries a few hundred thousand distinct CDR3 sequences, roughly a sixth recorded once. The sequencing sample was made of peripheral blood. The receptors derive from an adult man with Graves' ophthalmopathy.

This clonotype showed up just once. The chain employs TRBV11-1 and TRBJ2-5; 7 bases align to TRBD1. Germline V lookup: CDR1 SGHAT, CDR2 FQDESV (reference sequence). The CDR3 loop spans 15 amino acids. With 7 bases clipped from V and 1 base from J, the junction kept 9 bases outside the gene matches. Written as DNA, the CDR3 is TGTGCCAGCAACCTTGCTGAGGGGGCCCAAGAGACCCAGTACTTC. It is translated as CASNLAEGAQETQYF.

This clonotype was found many times. The chain joins TRBV6-2 or TRBV6-3 to TRBJ2-7, with 8 bases that match TRBD2. With V trimmed by 2 bases and J by 5 bases, 8 bases remained unmatched. The germline gives CDR1 MNHEY, CDR2 SVGEGT. The CDR3 consists of 15 residues. The CDR3 region has the DNA TGTGCCAGCAGTTACCAAGGGACTAGATTGGACGAGCAGTACTTC. This gives the protein CASSYQGTRLDEQYF.

This clonotype has at least ten counts. This chain's CDR3 is CSAVLAISYEQYF. CDR3 bases: TGCAGCGCGGTACTAGCGATCTCCTACGAGCAGTACTTC. The chain couples TRBV29-1 to TRBJ2-7; 7 nucleotides agree with TRBD2. CDR3 length: 13 residues. CDR1 and CDR2 (germline): SQVTM, ANQGSEA. The trim removed 7 bases at V and 0 bases at J, leaving 6 bases unmatched.

This clonotype was detected ten times or more. The chain has TRBV3-1 and TRBJ2-7, with 7 positions matching TRBD2. Germline-derived CDR1 and CDR2 are LGHDT and YNNKEL (reference sequence). The V gene end was trimmed by 1 base and the J gene end by 6 bases; junction bases not matched to a gene: 0. There are 12 residues in the CDR3. CDR3 loop: CASSQAGGEQYF. CDR3 bases: TGTGCCAGCAGCCAAGCGGGAGGCGAGCAGTACTTC.

This clonotype was counted many times. This chain joins TRBV30 and TRBJ2-7; D is unresolved. Germline CDR1 and CDR2: GTSNPN and SVGIG (reference sequence). The CDR3 is made up of 13 amino acids. The ends were cut back, 0 bases at V and 5 bases at J, with 11 bases in the middle. The CDR3 nucleotides are TGTGCCTGGAGTGTAAACCGTGCGAACGAGCAGTACTTC. This gives the protein CAWSVNRANEQYF.

This clonotype was observed a few times. This chain connects TRBV4-3 to TRBJ2-7; 10 bases are shared with TRBD2. V lost 1 base, J lost 2 bases, and 8 bases stayed unmatched. Looked up from germline, CDR1 is LGHNA and CDR2 is YSLEER. The CDR3 loop spans 17 amino acids. The CDR3 bases are TGCGCCAGCAGCCAAGTTTACTTAGCGGGGGGTACCTACGAGCAGTACTTC. Its translation: CASSQVYLAGGTYEQYF.

There are many counts of this clonotype. J is TRBJ2-5 and V is TRBV5-1, with 12 bases that match TRBD2. V lost 1 base to trimming and J lost 5 bases; unmatched junction nucleotides: 9. The CDR3 runs to 17 residues. Germline CDR1 and CDR2: SGHRS and YFSETQ. DNA for the CDR3: TGCGCCAGCAGCTTGAGCCACTCCGGGACTAGCGGGGAGACCCAGTACTTC. Protein: CASSLSHSGTSGETQYF.

This chain uses TRBV30 with TRBJ1-6; D not certain. The CDR3 contains 13 residues. From germline, CDR1 is GTSNPN and CDR2 SVGIG (reference sequence). V lost 7 bases to trimming and J lost 5 bases, with 12 bases between them. The CDR3 here is CAFRGGNNSPLHF. In nucleotides, the CDR3 is TGTGCCTTTCGTGGCGGAAATAATTCACCCCTCCACTTT.

This clonotype was seen at least ten times. The chain uses TRBV20-1 and TRBJ2-5; possible D gene TRBD1, 5 bases. The CDR3 has 15 amino acids. V dropped 0 bases and J dropped 2 bases, with 13 bases sitting between them. The germline V gene has CDR1 DFQATT and CDR2 SNEGSKA (reference sequence). The CDR3 protein is CSARDIGQVQETQYF. CDR3 DNA: TGCAGTGCTAGAGATATAGGACAAGTGCAAGAGACCCAGTACTTC.

The chain uses TRBV4-3 and TRBJ1-1; D is unclear. Germline CDR1 is LGHNA and CDR2 is YSLEER. Trimming removed 4 bases from V and 1 base from J, with 16 bases in between. The CDR3 runs 16 residues. The CDR3 DNA is TGCGCCAGCAGCCTTGTGGGGATCAGCTGGAACACTGAAGCTTTCTTT. It encodes CASSLVGISWNTEAFF.

V is TRBV11-2 and J is TRBJ1-1, with 7 bases identical to TRBD1. The junction had 3 bases not matched to a gene; V was cut back by 2 bases and J by 0 bases. Germline V gene lookup returns CDR1 SGHAT and CDR2 FQNNGV. CDR3 length: 15 amino acids. The CDR3 protein is CASSLTTGLNTEAFF. As DNA, the CDR3 is TGTGCCAGCAGCTTAACGACAGGGTTGAACACTGAAGCTTTCTTT.

This clonotype was picked up many times. The chain has TRBV5-1 and TRBJ2-7, with 14 bases that match TRBD2. The CDR3 has 18 residues. Trimming removed 4 bases from V and 7 bases from J; junction bases left unmatched: 16. Looked up from germline, CDR1 is SGHRS and CDR2 is YFSETQ. CDR3 protein: CASSPGLAGDPRSQEQYF. The CDR3 nucleotides are TGCGCCAGCAGCCCGGGACTAGCGGGAGACCCTCGTTCCCAAGAGCAGTACTTC.

At least ten counts were recorded for this clonotype. This chain links TRBV3-1 with TRBJ1-1; D may be TRBD1 (6 bases). The V end was cut by 2 bases, the J end by 1 base, with 8 bases between. There are 14 residues in the CDR3. The germline V gene encodes CDR1 LGHDT and CDR2 YNNKEL (reference sequence). CDR3 nucleotide sequence: TGTGCCAGCAGCCAAAGGGACAAGAACACTGAAGCTTTCTTT. It specifies CASSQRDKNTEAFF.

This clonotype has a count of ten or more. V usage is TRBV28 and J usage is TRBJ2-2; 7 bases line up with TRBD2. In germline, CDR1 is MDHEN, CDR2 SYDVKM. After removal of 4 bases from V and 5 bases from J, the junction contained 7 bases not matched to a gene. CDR3 length: 15 residues. The CDR3 spells CASSSLPGLTGELFF. CDR3 in DNA: TGTGCCAGCAGTTCGCTGCCGGGACTAACCGGGGAGCTGTTTTTT.

This clonotype was observed many times. V is TRBV27 and J is TRBJ2-7; 8 positions agree with TRBD1. The V segment lost 5 bases and the J segment 5 bases; nucleotides outside the gene matches: 8. Germline CDR1 and CDR2: MNHEY and SMNVEV (reference sequence). This CDR3 has 14 residues. CDR3 coding DNA: TGTGCCAGCAGTCCAGGGGGCCGTCGGGACGAGCAGTACTTC. This sequence encodes CASSPGGRRDEQYF.

This clonotype was counted at least ten times. V is TRBV30 and J is TRBJ2-7; 11 nucleotides line up with TRBD1. CDR1 and CDR2 (germline): GTSNPN, SVGIG (reference sequence). The V and J ends lost 3 bases and 7 bases, in that order; junction bases with no gene match: 11. The CDR3 runs to 15 residues. CDR3: CAWRFPGQGEGEQYF. As DNA, the CDR3 is TGTGCCTGGAGGTTCCCGGGACAGGGGGAAGGTGAGCAGTACTTC.

This clonotype was counted many times. The rearrangement uses TRBV19 and TRBJ1-2, with TRBD1 identical over 9 bases. Germline-derived CDR1 and CDR2 are LNHDA and SQIVND (reference sequence). Trimming removed 5 bases from V and 3 bases from J; junction bases left unmatched: 1. The CDR3 extends over 13 amino acids. CDR3 loop: CASSRQGDYGYTF. CDR3 coding DNA: TGTGCCAGTAGTCGACAGGGGGACTATGGCTACACCTTC. The full variable domain, with the rest looked up from reference TRBV19 and TRBJ1-2, is DGGITQSPKYLFRKEGQNVTLSCEQNLNHDAMYWYRQDPGQGLRLIYYSQIVNDFQKGDIAEGYSVSREKKESFPLTVTSAQKNPTAFYLCASSRQGDYGYTFGSGTRLTVV.

This clonotype occurred many times. The CDR3 nucleotides read TGTGCCAGCAGACAGGTCGTTAGCAATCAGCCCCAGCATTTT. Translating gives CASRQVVSNQPQHF. The V gene is TRBV6-2 or TRBV6-3, the J gene TRBJ1-5; a possible D gene is TRBD1 (5 bases). The V end lost 6 bases, the J end lost 0 bases, and 9 bases lay between the germline ends. The length of the CDR3 is 14 residues. CDR1 and CDR2 from the germline V gene are MNHEY and SVGEGT.

The rearrangement links TRBV27 to TRBJ2-7; 7 nucleotides match TRBD2. Germline CDR1 is MNHEY and CDR2 is SMNVEV (reference sequence). J was trimmed by 1 base and V by 9 bases; bases with no gene match: 12. The CDR3 is 15 amino acids. The CDR3 reads CASARWSGMSYEQYF. CDR3 DNA sequence: TGTGCCAGTGCCAGATGGAGCGGGATGTCCTACGAGCAGTACTTC.

V and J are TRBV19 and TRBJ2-7; D perhaps matches TRBD1 (5 bases). The V and J ends lost 7 bases and 3 bases respectively, with 10 bases between them. Germline V gives CDR1 LNHDA, CDR2 SQIVND (reference sequence). This CDR3 is built from 12 residues. Written as DNA, the CDR3 is TGTGCCAGTAAAGACAGTTTCTACGAGCAGTACTTC. Protein: CASKDSFYEQYF.

This clonotype has ten or more counts. V gene TRBV15 combines with J gene TRBJ2-5; 11 bases align to TRBD2. The CDR3 covers 17 residues. CDR1 is LNHNV, CDR2 YYDKDF, per germline (reference sequence). V shed 1 base, J shed 4 bases, and the junction held 8 bases outside the gene matches. The CDR3 bases are TGTGCCACCAGCAGAGGACCCCGGCTAGCGGGGGGAGAGACCCAGTACTTC. This translates into CATSRGPRLAGGETQYF.

This clonotype was observed many times. The chain joins TRBV12-3 or TRBV12-4 to TRBJ2-5; 8 bases match TRBD1. V shed 6 bases and J 5 bases; nucleotides not matched to a gene: 2. This CDR3 has 12 residues. This CDR3 reads CASRGQAETQYF. The CDR3 DNA follows: TGTGCCAGCAGGGGACAGGCGGAGACCCAGTACTTC.

This clonotype was counted at least ten times. The chain joins TRBV28 to TRBJ2-2; D gene uncertain. V lost 7 bases, J lost 3 bases, and 9 bases lay in between. CDR1 and CDR2 from the germline V gene are MDHEN and SYDVKM. The CDR3 contains 13 residues. CDR3 region: CASKTLDTGELFF. CDR3 nucleotides: TGTGCCAGCAAGACCTTGGACACCGGGGAGCTGTTTTTT. The full variable domain, with the rest looked up from reference TRBV28 and TRBJ2-2, is DVKVTQSSRYLVKRTGEKVFLECVQDMDHENMFWYRQDPGLGLRLIYFSYDVKMKEKGDIPEGYSVSREKKERFSLILESASTNQTSMYLCASKTLDTGELFFGEGSRLTVL.